Presented here are 12 T cell receptor beta chains from one specimen sequenced in a study of T-cell memory formation after mild COVID-19. Via MiXCR, TCRdb re-called the 5' RACE reads, giving one row per CDR3 protein. The sample lists roughly 550,000 distinct CDR3 sequences; approximately 20% were seen once. Sequencing input: PBMCs or a T cell subset sorted from them (not recorded which). The origin of the receptors is an adult woman who had mild COVID-19 (a few samples of this study predate the infection). Cell type and time point are not known.

The chain carries TRBV12-3 or TRBV12-4 and TRBJ2-1; weak D call: TRBD1 (7 bases). The V and J ends lost 4 bases and 3 bases respectively, with 13 bases between them. CDR3 length: 15 amino acids. The CDR3 here is CASSSGDSGYNEQFF. The CDR3 bases are TGTGCCAGCAGTTCGGGGGACAGCGGCTACAATGAGCAGTTCTTC.

The V and J genes are TRBV7-9 and TRBJ2-1; D tentatively fits TRBD1 or TRBD2 (5 bases each). The germline V and J ends were trimmed by 5 bases and 4 bases, with 24 bases remaining between them. Germline CDR1 reads SEHNR; CDR2 reads FQNEAQ (reference sequence). This CDR3 contains 18 residues. The CDR3 spells CASSPPIRDRLFYNEQFF. In DNA form, the CDR3 reads TGTGCCAGCAGCCCCCCTATTAGGGACCGATTGTTTTACAATGAGCAGTTCTTC. Drawing the rest from reference TRBV7-9 and TRBJ2-1, the complete variable domain is DTGVSQNPRHKITKRGQNVTFRCDPISEHNRLYWYRQTLGQGPEFLTYFQNEAQLEKSRLLSDRFSAERPKGSFSTLEIQRTEQGDSAMYLCASSPPIRDRLFYNEQFFGPGTRLTVL.

The rearrangement uses TRBV7-9 and TRBJ2-5, with D possibly TRBD1 on 6 matching bases. Trimming left V 2 bases short and J 1 base short, with 11 bases between. The CDR3 is 15 amino acids. The germline gives CDR1 SEHNR, CDR2 FQNEAQ (reference sequence). The CDR3: CASSLFMGAQETQYF. DNA for the CDR3: TGTGCCAGCAGCTTATTTATGGGGGCCCAAGAGACCCAGTACTTC.

The chain employs TRBV5-4 and TRBJ2-5; 9 positions match TRBD2. V lost 0 bases to trimming and J lost 1 base; unmatched junction nucleotides: 7. The CDR3 contains 17 residues. Germline loops: CDR1 SGHNT, CDR2 YYREEE (reference sequence). This CDR3 reads CASSLAGLAGIQETQYF. The DNA for the CDR3 is TGTGCCAGCAGCTTGGCGGGGCTAGCGGGGATCCAAGAGACCCAGTACTTC.

The chain has TRBV29-1 and TRBJ1-1; 10 bases align to TRBD1. In germline, CDR1 is SQVTM, CDR2 ANQGSEA. CDR3 length: 17 residues. V trimming: 3 bases; J trimming: 0 bases; junction bases outside the gene matches: 10. CDR3 sequence (DNA): TGCAGCGTTGATCTAGGGGGGACAGGGGATATGAACACTGAAGCTTTCTTT. It is translated as CSVDLGGTGDMNTEAFF.

This clonotype was picked up many times. This rearrangement joins TRBV7-2 to TRBJ2-3; D uncertain. V gave up 6 bases and J gave up 3 bases, with 13 bases separating them. This CDR3 is built from 14 residues. Germline values: CDR1 SGHTA, CDR2 FQGNSA. This CDR3 is CASSFSGRTDTQYF. The CDR3 DNA follows: TGTGCCAGCAGTTTTTCGGGTAGAACAGATACGCAGTATTTT.

V gene TRBV5-1 combines with J gene TRBJ1-6; possibly TRBD1 for D (6 bases). Germline V gives CDR1 SGHRS, CDR2 YFSETQ. V lost 4 bases to trimming and J lost 1 base, with 15 bases between them. The length of the CDR3 is 17 residues. The CDR3 loop reads CASSRQTGDSYNSPLHF. CDR3 bases: TGCGCCAGCAGCCGCCAGACAGGTGATTCCTATAATTCACCCCTCCACTTT.

This clonotype was picked up a small number of times. The V gene is TRBV24-1, the J gene TRBJ2-1; TRBD1 matches 7 bases. Per germline, CDR1 KGHDR and CDR2 SFDVKD. CDR3 length: 16 residues. Trimming cost V 6 bases and J 0 bases; bases outside gene matches: 7. The CDR3 nucleotides read TGTGCCACCAGTTCCATGACAGGGAGCTCCTACAATGAGCAGTTCTTC. Protein product: CATSSMTGSSYNEQFF.

This clonotype has a handful of counts. The J gene is TRBJ2-7, the V gene TRBV20-1; 9 bases agree with TRBD2. The CDR3 contains 18 residues. V lost 1 base to trimming and J lost 2 bases; unmatched junction nucleotides: 15. Germline V gene data show CDR1 as DFQATT and CDR2 as SNEGSKA (reference sequence). The CDR3 coding sequence is TGCAGTGCTAGAGGGTTTTTTGCGGGGGGGCCAAAAACCTACGAGCAGTACTTC. Its protein product is CSARGFFAGGPKTYEQYF.

The rearrangement joins TRBV15 to TRBJ2-7; a possible D gene is TRBD2 (6 bases). Trimming took off 8 bases at V and 3 bases at J, with 17 bases between the two ends. There are 14 residues in the CDR3. CDR1 is LNHNV and CDR2 is YYDKDF in the germline V gene (reference sequence). DNA of the CDR3: TGTGCCACCGGGGTCTCTCGGGGGATCTACGAGCAGTACTTC. The encoded protein is CATGVSRGIYEQYF.

This clonotype was seen a few times. The V gene is TRBV18, the J gene TRBJ2-5; 7 nucleotides agree with TRBD1. This CDR3 has 16 residues. The J segment lost 1 base and the V segment lost 4 bases, leaving 9 bases of the junction unmatched. CDR1 and CDR2 (germline): KGHSH, LQKENI. The CDR3 loop reads CASSLTVWDSQETQYF. CDR3 in DNA: TGTGCCAGCTCACTGACAGTCTGGGACAGCCAAGAGACCCAGTACTTC.

This clonotype was counted a few times. The chain recombines TRBV7-2 with TRBJ1-1; a possible D gene is TRBD1 (5 bases). CDR1 and CDR2 from the germline V gene are SGHTA and FQGNSA. This CDR3 comprises 15 residues. The ends were cut back, 5 bases at V and 2 bases at J, with 15 bases in the middle. CDR3 nucleotides: TGTGCCAGCAGCCCCAGCGGGGGAGTCAACACTGAAGCTTTCTTT. Translated, it gives CASSPSGGVNTEAFF.